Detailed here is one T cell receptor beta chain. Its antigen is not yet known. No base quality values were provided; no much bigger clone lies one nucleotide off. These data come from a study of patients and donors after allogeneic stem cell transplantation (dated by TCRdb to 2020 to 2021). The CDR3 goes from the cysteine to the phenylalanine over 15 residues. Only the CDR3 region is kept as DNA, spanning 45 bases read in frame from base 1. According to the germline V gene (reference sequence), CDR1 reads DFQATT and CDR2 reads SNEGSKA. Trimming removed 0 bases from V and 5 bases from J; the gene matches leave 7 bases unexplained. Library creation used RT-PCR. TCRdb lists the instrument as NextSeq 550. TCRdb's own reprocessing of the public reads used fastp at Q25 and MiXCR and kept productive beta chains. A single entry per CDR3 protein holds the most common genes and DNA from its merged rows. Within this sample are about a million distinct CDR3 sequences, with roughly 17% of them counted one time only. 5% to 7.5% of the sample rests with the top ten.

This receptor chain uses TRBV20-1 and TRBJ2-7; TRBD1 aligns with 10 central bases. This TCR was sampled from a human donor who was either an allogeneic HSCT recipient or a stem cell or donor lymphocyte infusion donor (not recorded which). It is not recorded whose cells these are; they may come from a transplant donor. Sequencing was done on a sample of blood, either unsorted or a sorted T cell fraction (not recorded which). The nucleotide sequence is TGCAGTGCTAGAGAGAGGACAGGGGGAAAGGACGAGCAGTACTTC. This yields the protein CSARERTGGKDEQYF.